Following are 26 T cell receptor beta chains from one sample sequenced in a study of CD8+CD57+ T cells in acquired aplastic anemia. Profiles of TCR beta VDJ and CDR3 were generated from a genomic DNA template. TCRdb called the reads again in MiXCR, with one record for every CDR3 protein. The profile covers more than 45,000 distinct CDR3 sequences, with approximately 50% appearing a single time and roughly 15% taken by the ten largest. All sequencing subjects had displayed CD8+CD57+ cell expansion on flow cytometry. The specimen sequenced was sorted CD4+, CD8+, or CD8+CD57+ T cells (not recorded which) from PBMCs. These receptor sequences come from a human donor with aplastic anemia.

The gene calls are TRBV10-3 and TRBJ2-7; D is possibly TRBD2 (5 bases). This CDR3 region has 13 residues. CDR1 is ENHRY and CDR2 is SYGVKD in the germline V gene. With 10 bases removed from V and 5 bases from J, the gap between germline ends came to 18 bases. The CDR3 sequence: CASDEFGEHEQYF. CDR3 nucleotides: TGTGCCAGCGATGAATTTGGGGAGCACGAGCAGTACTTC.

The chain is built from TRBV19 and TRBJ2-5; D is possibly TRBD1 (5 bases). The germline gives CDR1 LNHDA, CDR2 SQIVND (reference sequence). V lost 9 bases to trimming and J lost 6 bases, with 11 bases between them. The CDR3 extends over 11 amino acids. The CDR3 DNA sequence: TGTGCCAGCGCGGCAGGGCAGACCCAGTACTTC. This encodes CASAAGQTQYF.

This clonotype appeared many times. The rearrangement joins TRBV27 to TRBJ2-1; TRBD2 is a possible D gene (6 bases). The CDR3 has 14 residues. Germline V gives CDR1 MNHEY, CDR2 SMNVEV (reference sequence). V dropped 3 bases and J dropped 4 bases, with 10 bases sitting between them. The CDR3 region is CASSLEGAYNEQFF. For the CDR3, the DNA is TGTGCCAGCAGTTTGGAGGGAGCATACAATGAGCAGTTCTTC.

This clonotype was observed a few times. A read error is possible here, since a much larger clone lies one base away. The gene calls are TRBV6-1 and TRBJ1-1; the D is unclear. The CDR3 has 13 residues. CDR1 and CDR2 (germline): MNHNS, SASEGT. The germline V and J ends were trimmed by 1 base and 4 bases, with 7 bases remaining between them. Here the CDR3 DNA reads TGTGCCAGCAGTGAAGGGGAGGGCACTGAAGCTTTCTTT. Its protein is CASSEGEGTEAFF.

V gene TRBV24-1 combines with J gene TRBJ2-4; a possible D gene is TRBD2 (5 bases). The assigned J gene may be wrong: the sequence end matches TRBJ2-5 better. Germline V gene data show CDR1 as KGHDR and CDR2 as SFDVKD. The CDR3 has 15 residues. CDR3: CATSDPTGSVETQYF. CDR3 DNA sequence: TGTGCCACCAGTGATCCCACGGGTAGCGTGGAGACCCAGTACTTC.

This clonotype was seen at least ten times. J is TRBJ2-2 and V is TRBV4-3; 8 bases are shared with TRBD2. J was trimmed by 5 bases and V by 0 bases; bases with no gene match: 2. Germline CDR1 is LGHNA and CDR2 is YSLEER. CDR3 length: 15 residues. The CDR3 bases are TGCGCCAGCAGCCAAGACGGGGGGGCGACCGGGGAGCTGTTTTTT. It codes for CASSQDGGATGELFF.

This chain uses TRBV9 with TRBJ1-6; 9 bases fit TRBD1. With V trimmed by 0 bases and J by 9 bases, 7 bases remained unmatched. This CDR3 is 16 amino acids long. Germline CDR1 SGDLS, CDR2 YYNGEE. The CDR3 DNA follows: TGTGCCAGCAGCGTAGCCTTACAGGGGGCGGGTTCACCCCTCCACTTT. Translation gives CASSVALQGAGSPLHF.

The chain is built from TRBV19 and TRBJ2-7; 8 bases line up with TRBD1. This CDR3 is built from 13 residues. CDR1 LNHDA and CDR2 SQIVND come from the germline V gene (reference sequence). The junction had 6 bases not matched to a gene; V was cut back by 5 bases and J by 6 bases. DNA of the CDR3: TGTGCCAGTAGTCAACAGGGGGGCGTCGAGCAGTACTTC. It specifies CASSQQGGVEQYF.

Concerning this clonotype: With a much larger clone just one base away, this may be a read error. The genes are TRBV11-2 and TRBJ1-5, with 8 bases identical to TRBD1. Germline assignment: CDR1 SGHAT and CDR2 FQNNGV. The CDR3 contains 14 residues. V lost 0 bases to trimming and J lost 6 bases; unmatched junction nucleotides: 1. CDR3 in DNA: TGTGCCAGCAGCTTAGAACAGGGGGGTCAGCCCCAGCATTTT. It specifies CASSLEQGGQPQHF.

This clonotype was recorded many times. The chain combines TRBV5-6 with TRBJ2-3; D is possibly TRBD2 (5 bases). Germline V lookup: CDR1 SGHDT, CDR2 YYEEEE. The length of the CDR3 is 16 residues. Trimming shortened V by 0 bases and J by 2 bases, and 13 bases separated the two germline ends. The CDR3 here is CASSLVASSNTDTQYF. CDR3 nucleotide sequence: TGTGCCAGCAGCTTGGTGGCTAGCTCCAACACAGATACGCAGTATTTT.

The J gene is TRBJ2-7, the V gene TRBV20-1; the D is unclear. Looked up from germline, CDR1 is DFQATT and CDR2 is SNEGSKA (reference sequence). Trimming removed 5 bases at V and 5 bases at J, with 22 bases between. This CDR3 is built from 15 residues. The CDR3 DNA follows: TGCAGTGCTGAGACCCCAAGAGACCGGTCCGACGAGCAGTACTTC. It encodes CSAETPRDRSDEQYF.

This clonotype has ten or more counts. The chain links TRBV6-1 to TRBJ1-1; TRBD1 is a possible D gene (5 bases). CDR1 MNHNS and CDR2 SASEGT come from the germline V gene. The V and J ends lost 7 bases and 5 bases respectively, with 17 bases between them. This CDR3 is 14 amino acids long. CDR3 coding DNA: TGTGCCAGCATCAAAGGGGCCCCCGGGACTGAAGCTTTCTTT. This sequence encodes CASIKGAPGTEAFF.

There are many counts of this clonotype. The V and J genes are TRBV11-2 and TRBJ1-4; 12 bases are a match to TRBD1. After removal of 3 bases from V and 6 bases from J, the junction contained 5 bases not matched to a gene. The CDR3 contains 16 residues. Germline assignment: CDR1 SGHAT and CDR2 FQNNGV. This chain's CDR3 is CASSFRDRGHDEKLFF. The CDR3 coding sequence is TGTGCCAGCAGCTTCCGGGACAGGGGGCATGATGAAAAACTGTTTTTT.

In this sample, this clonotype turned up many times. The V and J genes are TRBV15 and TRBJ2-3, with unresolved D. The CDR3 covers 15 residues. Deletions cut 1 base from V and 6 bases from J, with 14 bases between. Germline values: CDR1 LNHNV, CDR2 YYDKDF (reference sequence). The CDR3 protein is CATSRVEVSGDTQYF. The CDR3, as DNA: TGTGCCACCAGCAGAGTAGAGGTCTCCGGGGATACGCAGTATTTT.

This clonotype ranks as medium-sized. J is TRBJ1-1 and V is TRBV9; unclear D gene. Trimming left V 0 bases short and J 2 bases short, with 5 bases between. Germline V gene sequence: CDR1 SGDLS, CDR2 YYNGEE. The CDR3 runs 13 residues. The CDR3 spells CASSVEGNTEAFF. The CDR3 region has the DNA TGTGCCAGCAGCGTAGAGGGAAACACTGAAGCTTTCTTT.

The chain is built from TRBV11-2 and TRBJ2-1; TRBD1 aligns across 7 bases. The germline CDR1 and CDR2 sequences are SGHAT and FQNNGV. The CDR3 extends over 14 amino acids. V lost 3 bases, J lost 10 bases, and 9 bases stayed unmatched. CDR3 protein: CASSLQTGYDEQFF. CDR3 coding DNA: TGTGCCAGCAGCTTGCAGACAGGGTACGACGAGCAGTTCTTC.

There are many counts of this clonotype. Just one base apart from a much larger clone, this may be a read error. This chain links TRBV7-9 with TRBJ2-7; 7 bases agree with TRBD1. The CDR3 spans 13 residues. Germline CDR1 is SEHNR and CDR2 is FQNEAQ (reference sequence). After removal of 5 bases from V and 3 bases from J, the junction contained 4 bases not matched to a gene. The DNA for the CDR3 is TGTGCCAGCAGCCCTAGACAGGGCTACGAGCAGTACTTC. This sequence encodes CASSPRQGYEQYF.

The CDR3 nucleotides are TGCGCCAGCAGTGAAGGGGGATACGAGCAGTACTTC. This gives the protein CASSEGGYEQYF. The J gene is TRBJ2-7, the V gene TRBV4-3, with TRBD1 as a possible D gene (6 bases). Germline CDR1 reads LGHNA; CDR2 reads YSLEER. V lost 6 bases and J lost 4, with 10 bases in between. This CDR3 has 12 residues.

The J gene is TRBJ2-7, the V gene TRBV20-1, with D possibly matching TRBD1 (5 bases). This CDR3 is built from 16 residues. Trimming removed 0 bases from V and 2 bases from J, with 17 bases in between. Germline V gives CDR1 DFQATT, CDR2 SNEGSKA (reference sequence). The CDR3 DNA follows: TGCAGTGCTAGAGATCAAAGGGGTTTCAATCCCTACGAGCAGTACTTC. Translation: CSARDQRGFNPYEQYF.

This clonotype was observed a single time. The chain is built from TRBV20-1 and TRBJ2-3, with D possibly being TRBD1 (5 bases). Trimming stripped 5 bases from V and 4 bases from J, with 7 bases between. The CDR3 length is 11 residues. The germline V gene has CDR1 DFQATT and CDR2 SNEGSKA (reference sequence). The DNA of the CDR3 is TGCAGTGCTCGACAGCCAGATACGCAGTATTTT. This codes for CSARQPDTQYF.

This rearrangement joins TRBV2 to TRBJ2-7; D is unresolved. The ends were cut back, 6 bases at V and 7 bases at J, with 19 bases in the middle. The V gene's germline CDR1 is SNHLY and CDR2 FYNNEI. This CDR3 has 14 amino acids. CDR3 coding DNA: TGTGCCAGCAGCCCCCAAGTGGTAGCTCGGGAGCAGTACTTC. It encodes CASSPQVVAREQYF.

This clonotype is medium-sized (0.01 to 0.1%). The chain has TRBV10-1 and TRBJ2-2; D is undetermined. This CDR3 is built from 13 residues. The germline V and J ends were trimmed by 6 bases and 2 bases, with 7 bases remaining between them. CDR1 is WNHNN, CDR2 SYGVQD, per germline (reference sequence). The CDR3 is CASSHLNTGELFF. The CDR3 DNA is TGCGCCAGCAGCCACCTTAACACCGGGGAGCTGTTTTTT.

The chain joins TRBV29-1 to TRBJ2-1; tentatively, D is TRBD1 or TRBD2 (5 bases each). The CDR3 loop spans 12 amino acids. V lost 4 bases to trimming and J lost 10 bases, with 14 bases between them. The germline V gene encodes CDR1 SQVTM and CDR2 ANQGSEA. DNA for the CDR3: TGCAGCGTTGTCCACGTGGGACCCGAGCAGTTCTTC. As protein: CSVVHVGPEQFF.

The J gene is TRBJ1-2, the V gene TRBV7-9, with D uncertain. V was clipped by 2 bases and J by 8 bases, with 9 bases between them. In germline, CDR1 is SEHNR, CDR2 FQNEAQ (reference sequence). The CDR3 runs 12 residues. The CDR3 DNA reads as TGTGCCAGCAGCTTACTGGAAGAAGGCTACACCTTC. Its protein product is CASSLLEEGYTF.

This clonotype was seen a single time. The gene calls are TRBV7-9 and TRBJ1-1, with D maybe TRBD1 (6 bases). Trimming cost V 7 bases and J 5 bases, with 14 bases left between them. From germline, CDR1 is SEHNR and CDR2 FQNEAQ (reference sequence). This CDR3 has 13 residues. The CDR3 DNA follows: TGTGCCAGCATCCTTACAGGGTATACTGAAGCTTTCTTT. As protein: CASILTGYTEAFF.

This clonotype was observed many times. This chain connects TRBV11-2 to TRBJ2-5, with 9 bases matching TRBD1. V lost 0 bases to trimming and J lost 5 bases; unmatched junction nucleotides: 4. This CDR3 has 15 residues. The germline gives CDR1 SGHAT, CDR2 FQNNGV. The CDR3 reads CASSLDLGQGETQYF. For the CDR3, the DNA is TGTGCCAGCAGCTTAGATCTTGGACAGGGGGAGACCCAGTACTTC.